This TCR beta chain appears in the sequencing data of a study of blood T cell repertoires in COVID-19. Looking at the study overall: Samples came from the United States, Italy and Spain, spanning acute and convalescent COVID-19. PBMCs, B-cell-depleted T cells, or T cells provided the cDNA or gDNA that made up the material.

Patients of the Seattle cohort, enrolled during active infection, were followed longitudinally. Turning to this clone: The same CDR3 can be traced to other DNA sequences in this sample.

Authors' data handling: Using reference gene primer amplification, nucleated cell counts were estimated. The method was immunoSEQ multiplex PCR; TCRdb's version includes in-frame clones alone and lacks a portion of them. Clone size and V and J calls were adopted from that table, with D and trimming inferred from the DNA. Of 250,000 to 400,000 clones listed, 88% are singletons. The germline V gene encodes CDR1 KGHSH and CDR2 LQKENI. The CDR3 covers 14 residues. V shed 3 bases and J shed 2 bases, with 10 bases lying between them. The sequenced sample was peripheral blood. The chain has TRBV18 and TRBJ1-1, with a tentative D call TRBD1 (5 bases). The source of this sequence is a woman aged 25 to 39 with COVID-19, enrolled during active disease. CDR3 amino acids: CASSPQGGNTEAFF. The CDR3 bases are TGTGCCAGCTCACCTCAGGGAGGAAACACTGAAGCTTTCTTT.